One sample yielded the 2 T cell receptor beta chains listed below, sequenced in a study of T cell repertoires in ileal Crohn's disease. Before sorting, lamina propria lymphocytes were separated from surgical specimens by density gradient. Repertoires were generated with immunoSEQ multiplex PCR, while TCRdb's copy carries only in-frame clones and drops some. Of around 400 clones listed, roughly four fifths are singletons. Sequences were obtained from CD4+ T cells sorted from the ileum. All receptors come from an adult with Crohn's disease.

The rearrangement joins TRBV30 to TRBJ1-1; a possible D gene is TRBD1 (6 bases). Germline loops: CDR1 GTSNPN, CDR2 SVGIG (reference sequence). The CDR3 covers 13 residues. Trimming pared 4 bases from V and 7 bases from J, leaving 16 bases between. CDR3 nucleotides: TGTGCCTGGAAGGGGGAGGGGCAGGGTGAAGCTTTCTTT. Protein: CAWKGEGQGEAFF.

The table lists this clone with a count of one. The chain links TRBV30 to TRBJ1-6; 7 bases are a match to TRBD1. With V trimmed by 6 bases and J by 0 bases, 8 bases remained unmatched. The CDR3 is 16 residues long. CDR1 is GTSNPN, CDR2 SVGIG, per germline (reference sequence). The CDR3 sequence: CACRRGISSYNSPLHF. The CDR3 region has the DNA TGTGCCTGTCGCAGGGGGATAAGCTCCTATAATTCACCCCTCCACTTT.